This T cell receptor (beta chain) was profiled in a study of Ad26.COV2.S vaccination and SARS-CoV-2 variants. Study information: Intramuscular Ad26.COV2.S doses were given once or twice, 56 days apart. General observations from the study: Participants in the vaccine arm had higher spike-specific TCR breadth; placebo recipients had lower.

V gave up 6 bases and J gave up 3 bases, with 12 bases separating them. The germline V gene encodes CDR1 LNHDA and CDR2 SQIVND (reference sequence). The CDR3 covers 15 residues. The count of this clone is one. As yet, its antigen is unknown. Treatment meaning: about 20 received Ad26.COV2.S at low or high dose, single or two shots; about five received placebo; per-sample allocation not given. The samples were gathered on day 63 after the first injection of vaccine or placebo. This person who donated was an adult of 18-55 years in Boston. Data came from immunoSEQ multiplex PCR; TCRdb stores just in-frame clones and leaves some out. The sample lists some 480,000 clones, around nine tenths occurring once.

The sequence derives from a person between 18 and 65 years old who received the Ad26.COV2.S COVID-19 vaccine or a placebo. This sequence joins TRBV19 and TRBJ1-6; D remains unclear. The input for sequencing was peripheral blood, taken in a trial of Ad26.COV2.S vaccine versus placebo. CDR3 coding DNA: TGTGCCAGTAGATCGCGGGCACTCTATAATTCACCCCTCCACTTT. Translation gives CASRSRALYNSPLHF.